Following are 13 T cell receptor beta chains from one sample sequenced in a study of blood T cell repertoires in COVID-19. Assay used: immunoSEQ multiplex PCR; TCRdb lists only in-frame clones, some missing. The sample lists about 260,000 clones, around 90% occurring once. The sequenced sample was PBMCs or T cells enriched from blood (not recorded which). These receptor sequences come from a woman between 45 and 60 years old who had recovered from COVID-19.

The J gene is TRBJ2-2, the V gene TRBV7-3, with D hard to call. V was shortened by 8 bases and J by 0 bases, with 7 bases between the two germline ends. Germline-derived CDR1 and CDR2 are SGHTA and FQGTGA. The CDR3 contains 13 residues. The CDR3 DNA sequence: TGTGCCAGCGCCCTAGCGAACACCGGGGAGCTGTTTTTT. Protein sequence: CASALANTGELFF.

In DNA, the CDR3 is TGTGCCAGCAGTTTGACTAGCGGGATGTGGAATGAGCAGTTCTTC. It encodes CASSLTSGMWNEQFF. This chain uses TRBV5-5 with TRBJ2-1, with 11 bases matching TRBD2. CDR3 length: 15 amino acids. Germline V gene data show CDR1 as SGHKS and CDR2 as YYEKEE (reference sequence). V lost 5 bases and J lost 7; bases outside the gene matches: 8. The whole variable domain, filled in from reference TRBV5-5 and TRBJ2-1, reads DAGVTQSPTHLIKTRGQQVTLRCSPISGHKSVSWYQQVLGQGPQFIFQYYEKEERGRGNFPDRFSARQFPNYSSELNVNALLLGDSALYLCASSLTSGMWNEQFFGPGTRLTVL.

The chain has TRBV7-9 and TRBJ2-1; TRBD2 matches 11 bases. The V gene's germline CDR1 is SEHNR and CDR2 FQNEAQ (reference sequence). With V trimmed by 5 bases and J by 0 bases, 6 bases remained unmatched. The CDR3 totals 17 residues. CDR3 DNA: TGTGCCAGCAGCACGGGACTAGCGGTTGCCTCCTACAATGAGCAGTTCTTC. Translated: CASSTGLAVASYNEQFF.

This clone was counted once. The V gene is TRBV5-4, the J gene TRBJ1-1; a possible D gene is TRBD1 (5 bases). CDR3 length: 16 amino acids. The V gene lost 3 bases and the J gene lost 5 bases, with 20 bases spanning the gap. From germline, CDR1 is SGHNT and CDR2 YYREEE (reference sequence). CDR3 amino acids: CASSSGVSRGKTEAFF. CDR3 in DNA: TGTGCCAGCAGCTCGGGGGTGTCTCGGGGAAAGACTGAAGCTTTCTTT.

The rearrangement joins TRBV28 to TRBJ1-1, with TRBD1 as a possible D gene (5 bases). In germline, CDR1 is MDHEN, CDR2 SYDVKM. The CDR3 loop spans 15 amino acids. V lost 8 bases and J 1 base, leaving 17 bases between the germline ends. The CDR3 here is CASDLVGGGNTEAFF. In DNA form, the CDR3 reads TGTGCCAGCGACTTAGTCGGGGGGGGGAACACTGAAGCTTTCTTT. Together with reference TRBV28 and TRBJ1-1, the CDR3 gives the full variable domain: DVKVTQSSRYLVKRTGEKVFLECVQDMDHENMFWYRQDPGLGLRLIYFSYDVKMKEKGDIPEGYSVSREKKERFSLILESASTNQTSMYLCASDLVGGGNTEAFFGQGTRLTVV.

The CDR3 DNA sequence: TGTGCCAGCAGCCCCGGGGGGGGCTACTATGGCTACACCTTC. Its protein product is CASSPGGGYYGYTF. The chain employs TRBV11-2 and TRBJ1-2; possible D gene TRBD1, 6 bases. This CDR3 has 14 amino acids. CDR1 is SGHAT, CDR2 FQNNGV, per germline. The germline V and J ends were trimmed by 5 bases and 3 bases, with 13 bases remaining between them.

The rearrangement links TRBV2 to TRBJ1-3; TRBD1 matches at 7 bases. Germline V gene sequence: CDR1 SNHLY, CDR2 FYNNEI. Trimming removed 5 bases from V and 0 bases from J; junction bases left unmatched: 4. The CDR3 sequence is 15 residues long. The CDR3 DNA reads TGTGCCAGCAGTTCGGACAGGTACTCTGGAAACACCATATATTTT. Protein sequence: CASSSDRYSGNTIYF.

V is TRBV29-1 and J is TRBJ2-1; tentative D call: TRBD2 (5 bases). In germline, CDR1 is SQVTM, CDR2 ANQGSEA. V was trimmed by 4 bases and J by 3 bases, leaving 7 bases between them. This CDR3 comprises 12 residues. The CDR3 sequence: CSVASGYNEQFF. The CDR3 nucleotides read TGCAGCGTTGCGAGCGGCTACAATGAGCAGTTCTTC.

The chain employs TRBV7-3 and TRBJ2-1, with 7 bases fitting TRBD2. Germline V gene sequence: CDR1 SGHTA, CDR2 FQGTGA. The CDR3 loop spans 18 amino acids. V trimming: 4 bases; J trimming: 0 bases; junction bases outside the gene matches: 12. The CDR3 DNA follows: TGTGCCAGCAGCTCCCCGGGGAGGGGAGGGAGCTCCTACAATGAGCAGTTCTTC. It specifies CASSSPGRGGSSYNEQFF.

The rearrangement links TRBV28 to TRBJ2-7; D may be TRBD1 (6 bases). CDR1 is MDHEN, CDR2 SYDVKM, per germline. V was trimmed by 6 bases and J by 7 bases, leaving 19 bases between them. This CDR3 is 14 amino acids long. The CDR3 loop is CASRRRDTDWEQYF. Here the CDR3 DNA reads TGTGCCAGCAGACGCCGGGACACCGACTGGGAGCAGTACTTC.

This sequence joins TRBV27 and TRBJ2-7; 8 bases map to TRBD2. Germline trimming cut 5 bases from V and 6 bases from J; bases unmatched to any gene: 12. CDR1 and CDR2 (germline): MNHEY, SMNVEV (reference sequence). This CDR3 has 15 residues. The CDR3 DNA is TGTGCCAGCAGTCCCTTCCGGGAGGGCTTTTCCGAGCAGTACTTC. Amino acids: CASSPFREGFSEQYF.

V usage is TRBV25-1 and J usage is TRBJ1-4; D gene unclear. From germline, CDR1 is MGHDK and CDR2 SYGVNS. The CDR3 loop spans 15 amino acids. V lost 1 base and J 7 bases, leaving 13 bases between the germline ends. Here the CDR3 DNA reads TGTGCCAGCAGTGAATTGCACGGCGAGGGTGAAAAACTGTTTTTT. Its translation: CASSELHGEGEKLFF.

This chain joins TRBV28 and TRBJ2-3; 11 bases line up with TRBD2. After removal of 3 bases from V and 2 bases from J, the junction contained 7 bases not matched to a gene. CDR3 size: 17 residues. Germline CDR1 reads MDHEN; CDR2 reads SYDVKM. CDR3 in DNA: TGTGCCAGCAGTTTCCCCAAGACTAGCGGGGTCACAGATACGCAGTATTTT. It specifies CASSFPKTSGVTDTQYF.